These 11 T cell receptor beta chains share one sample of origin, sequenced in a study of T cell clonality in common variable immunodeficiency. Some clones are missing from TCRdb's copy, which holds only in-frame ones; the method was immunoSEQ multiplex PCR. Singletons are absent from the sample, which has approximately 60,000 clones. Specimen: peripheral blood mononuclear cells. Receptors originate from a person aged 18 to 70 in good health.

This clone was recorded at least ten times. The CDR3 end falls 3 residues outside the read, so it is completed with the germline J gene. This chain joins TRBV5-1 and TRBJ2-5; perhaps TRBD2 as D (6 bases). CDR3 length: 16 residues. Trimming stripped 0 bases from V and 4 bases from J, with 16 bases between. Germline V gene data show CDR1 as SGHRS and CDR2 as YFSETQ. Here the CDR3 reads CASSLVPGVAGETQYF. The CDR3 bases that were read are TGCGCCAGCAGCTTGGTTCCGGGGGTGGCGGGAGAGACC.

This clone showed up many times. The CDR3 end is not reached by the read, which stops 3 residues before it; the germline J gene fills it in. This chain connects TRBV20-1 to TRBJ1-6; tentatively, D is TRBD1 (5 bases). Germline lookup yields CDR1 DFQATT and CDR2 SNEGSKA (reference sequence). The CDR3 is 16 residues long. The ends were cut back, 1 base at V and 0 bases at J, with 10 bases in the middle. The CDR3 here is CSARGRGSSYNSPLHF. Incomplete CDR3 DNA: TGCAGTGCTAGAGGTCGGGGGAGCTCCTATAATTCACCC.

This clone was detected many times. The CDR3 DNA, read in part, is TGTGCCAGCAGTACGGAAGACAGGGCAATCAGAGAGACC. Translated, it gives CASSTEDRAIRET. In full, the CDR3 reads CASSTEDRAIRETQYF. The V and J genes are TRBV28 and TRBJ2-5; 7 nucleotides agree with TRBD1. The sequenced fragment ends 3 residues before the CDR3 boundary, so the rest is inferred from the germline J gene. With V trimmed by 5 bases and J by 4 bases, 13 bases remained unmatched. The germline CDR1 and CDR2 sequences are MDHEN and SYDVKM. This CDR3 is built from 16 residues.

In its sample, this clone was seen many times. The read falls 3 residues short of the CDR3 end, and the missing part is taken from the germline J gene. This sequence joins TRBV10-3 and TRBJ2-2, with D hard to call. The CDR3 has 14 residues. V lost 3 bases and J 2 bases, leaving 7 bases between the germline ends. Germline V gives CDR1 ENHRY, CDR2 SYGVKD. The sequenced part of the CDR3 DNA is TGTGCCATCAGTGAACTCCTAAACACCGGGGAG. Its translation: CAISELLNTGE. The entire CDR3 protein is CAISELLNTGELFF.

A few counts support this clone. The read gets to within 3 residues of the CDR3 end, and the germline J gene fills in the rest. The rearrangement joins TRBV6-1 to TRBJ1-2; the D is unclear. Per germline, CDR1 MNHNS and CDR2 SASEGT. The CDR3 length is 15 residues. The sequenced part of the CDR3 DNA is TGTGCCAGCAGTGAAAGGGAGCGGGAAACAGATACC. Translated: CASSERERETDT. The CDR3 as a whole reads CASSERERETDTYTF.

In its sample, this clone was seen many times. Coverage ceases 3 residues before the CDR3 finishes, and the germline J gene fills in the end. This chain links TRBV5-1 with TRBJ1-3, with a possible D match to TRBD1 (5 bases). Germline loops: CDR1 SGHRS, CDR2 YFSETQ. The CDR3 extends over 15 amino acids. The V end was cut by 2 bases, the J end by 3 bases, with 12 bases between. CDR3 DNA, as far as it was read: TGCGCCAGCAGCTTCTACCCAGGGCGTGGAAACACC. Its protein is CASSFYPGRGNT. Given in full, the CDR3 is CASSFYPGRGNTIYF.

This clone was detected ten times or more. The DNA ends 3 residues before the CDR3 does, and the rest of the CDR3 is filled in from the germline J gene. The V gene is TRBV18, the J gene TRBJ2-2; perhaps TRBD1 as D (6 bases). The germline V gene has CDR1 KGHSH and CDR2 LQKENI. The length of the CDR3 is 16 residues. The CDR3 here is CASSPREQGTNEKLFF. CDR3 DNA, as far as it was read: TGTGCCAGCTCACCTAGGGAACAGGGAACTAATGAAAAG.

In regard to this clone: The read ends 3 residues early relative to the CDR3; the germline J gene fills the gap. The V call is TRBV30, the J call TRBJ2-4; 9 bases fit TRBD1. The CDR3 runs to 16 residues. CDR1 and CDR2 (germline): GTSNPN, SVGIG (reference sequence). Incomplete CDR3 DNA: TGTGCCTGGAGTCCCTCTGGCACAGGGGGCTATTTTGGT. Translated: CAWSPSGTGGYFG. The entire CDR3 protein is CAWSPSGTGGYFGQYF.

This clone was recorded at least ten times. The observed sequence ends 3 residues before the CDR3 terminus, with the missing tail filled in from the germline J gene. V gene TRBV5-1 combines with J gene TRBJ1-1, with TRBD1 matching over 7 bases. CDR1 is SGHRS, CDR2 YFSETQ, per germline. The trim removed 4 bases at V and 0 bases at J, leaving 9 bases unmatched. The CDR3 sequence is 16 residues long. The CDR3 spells CASSQGQNLMNTEAFF. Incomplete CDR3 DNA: TGCGCCAGCAGCCAGGGACAGAACCTTATGAACACTGAA.

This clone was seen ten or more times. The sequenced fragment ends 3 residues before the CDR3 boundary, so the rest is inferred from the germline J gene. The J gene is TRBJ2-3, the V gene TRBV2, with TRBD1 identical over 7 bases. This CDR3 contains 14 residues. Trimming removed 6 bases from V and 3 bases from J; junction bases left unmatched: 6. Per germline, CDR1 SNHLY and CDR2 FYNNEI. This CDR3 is CASRRGGETDTQYF. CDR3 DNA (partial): TGTGCCAGCAGGAGAGGGGGCGAAACAGATACG. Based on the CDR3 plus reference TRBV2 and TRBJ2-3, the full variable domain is EPEVTQTPSHQVTQMGQEVILRCVPISNHLYFYWYRQILGQKVEFLVSFYNNEISEKSEIFDDQFSVERPDGSNFTLKIRSTKLEDSAMYFCASRRGGETDTQYFGPGTRLTVL.

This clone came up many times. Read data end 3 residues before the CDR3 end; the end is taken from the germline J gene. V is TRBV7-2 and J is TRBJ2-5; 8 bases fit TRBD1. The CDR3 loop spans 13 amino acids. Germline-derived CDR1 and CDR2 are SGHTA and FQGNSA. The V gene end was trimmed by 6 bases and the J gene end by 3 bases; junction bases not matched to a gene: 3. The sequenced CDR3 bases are TGTGCCAGCAGTTTGGGACAGGAAGAGACC. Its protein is CASSLGQEET. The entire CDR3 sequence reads CASSLGQEETQYF.